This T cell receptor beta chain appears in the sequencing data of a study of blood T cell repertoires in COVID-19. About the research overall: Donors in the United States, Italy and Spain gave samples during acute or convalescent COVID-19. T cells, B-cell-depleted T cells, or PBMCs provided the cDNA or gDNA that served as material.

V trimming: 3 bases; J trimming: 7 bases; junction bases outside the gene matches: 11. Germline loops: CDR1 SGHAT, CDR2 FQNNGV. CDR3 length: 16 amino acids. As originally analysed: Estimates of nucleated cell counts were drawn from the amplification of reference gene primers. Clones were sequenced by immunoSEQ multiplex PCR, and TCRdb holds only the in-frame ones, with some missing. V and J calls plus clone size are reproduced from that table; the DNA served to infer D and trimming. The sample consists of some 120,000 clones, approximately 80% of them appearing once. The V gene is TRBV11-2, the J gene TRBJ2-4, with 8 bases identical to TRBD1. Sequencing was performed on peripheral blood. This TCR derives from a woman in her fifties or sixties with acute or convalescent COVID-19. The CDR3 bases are TGTGCCAGCAGCTTCATCAGGGGGCGCGGGACGAACATTCAGTACTTC. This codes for CASSFIRGRGTNIQYF.